The 2 T cell receptor beta chains given below trace back to one sample, sequenced in a study of blood T cells in healthy people across ages. Through a sample-barcoded 5' primer and a J-beta primer mix, a second PCR was run for roughly 6 to 11 cycles. TCRdb redid the calling of the 5' RACE reads with MiXCR, one entry per CDR3 protein. The repertoire includes 1.4 million or so distinct CDR3 sequences, 35% to 45% of them detected once, and about 4.1% sits in the top ten. Sequenced material: blood. These receptors all come from a young woman in good health.

A note on this clonotype: An end of the junction does not agree with germline; a read error may underlie this. V and J are TRBV29-1 and TRBJ2-7; 9 bases are a match to TRBD2. CDR1 is SQVTM, CDR2 ANQGSEA, per germline. The CDR3 is made up of 14 amino acids. CDR3 residues: CSVEGTSPYNEQYF. In DNA form, the CDR3 reads TGCAGCGTCGAAGGGACTAGCCCTTACAATGAGCAGTACTTC.

This clonotype was counted a few times. V and J are TRBV27 and TRBJ1-2; possible D gene TRBD1, 5 bases. The germline CDR1 and CDR2 sequences are MNHEY and SMNVEV (reference sequence). The CDR3 consists of 15 residues. Trimming stripped 4 bases from V and 4 bases from J, with 16 bases between. The CDR3: CASSSLGERAYGYTF. Written as DNA, the CDR3 is TGTGCCAGCAGTTCCCTGGGGGAAAGGGCCTATGGCTACACCTTC.